Each of the 19 T cell receptor beta chains below was sequenced from the same sample in a study of blood T cell repertoires in COVID-19. Data came from immunoSEQ multiplex PCR; TCRdb stores just in-frame clones and leaves some out. The data contain just over 300,000 clones, about nine tenths of them singletons. Sequencing was carried out using peripheral blood. The receptors here all came from a woman in her thirties with COVID-19, enrolled during active disease.

The chain carries TRBV11-3 and TRBJ2-2; D might be TRBD2 (5 bases). V dropped 5 bases and J dropped 7 bases, with 14 bases sitting between them. The germline CDR1 and CDR2 sequences are SGHNT and YENEEA. The CDR3 totals 14 residues. The CDR3 nucleotides read TGTGCCAGCAGCCCGAGACATGGGAGCGGGGAGCTGTTTTTT. Translating it yields CASSPRHGSGELFF. The full variable domain, rest sourced from reference TRBV11-3 and TRBJ2-2, is EAGVVQSPRYKIIEKKQPVAFWCNPISGHNTLYWYLQNLGQGPELLIRYENEEAVDDSQLPKDRFSAERLKGVDSTLKIQPAELGDSAVYLCASSPRHGSGELFFGEGSRLTVL.

The J gene is TRBJ1-5, the V gene TRBV6-6; D uncertain. This CDR3 spans 13 amino acids. V lost 4 bases, J lost 6 bases, and 10 bases lay in between. CDR1 is MNHNY and CDR2 is SVGAGI in the germline V gene (reference sequence). CDR3 nucleotide sequence: TGTGCCAGCAGTTCGGGTCCCGCTCAGCCCCAGCATTTT. Translated: CASSSGPAQPQHF.

This rearrangement joins TRBV7-9 to TRBJ1-3; D not certain. The CDR3 is made up of 14 amino acids. V was trimmed by 1 base and J by 0 bases, leaving 4 bases between them. The germline CDR1 and CDR2 sequences are SEHNR and FQNEAQ (reference sequence). The CDR3 reads CASSLGLSGNTIYF. CDR3 DNA: TGTGCCAGCAGCTTAGGACTCTCTGGAAACACCATATATTTT.

J is TRBJ1-1 and V is TRBV6-5, with 8 bases identical to TRBD1. The CDR3 runs to 16 residues. The germline V gene encodes CDR1 MNHEY and CDR2 SVGAGI. The ends lost 4 bases at V and 10 bases at J; junction bases unmatched: 17. The CDR3 coding sequence is TGTGCCAGCAGTTTCTCTGGGCAGGGGGCAGGACGGGCAGCTTTCTTT. It translates to CASSFSGQGAGRAAFF.

CDR3 in amino acids: CSTGPGQGLRGYTF. Written as DNA, the CDR3 is TGCAGCACCGGACCGGGACAGGGGCTTCGGGGCTACACCTTC. The gene calls are TRBV29-1 and TRBJ1-2; TRBD1 agrees at 10 bases. The V segment lost 8 bases and the J segment 8 bases; nucleotides outside the gene matches: 14. Germline V gene sequence: CDR1 SQVTM, CDR2 ANQGSEA. This CDR3 comprises 14 residues. The full variable domain, rest sourced from reference TRBV29-1 and TRBJ1-2, is SAVISQKPSRDICQRGTSLTIQCQVDSQVTMMFWYRQQPGQSLTLIATANQGSEATYESGFVIDKFPISRPNLTFSTLTVSNMSPEDSSIYLCSTGPGQGLRGYTFGSGTRLTVV.

The genes are TRBV4-2 and TRBJ2-1; D may be TRBD2 (6 bases). CDR3 length equals 14 residues. V was clipped by 2 bases and J by 8 bases, with 13 bases between them. Looked up from germline, CDR1 is LGHNA and CDR2 is YNFKEQ. The CDR3 protein is CASSQNLLAHEQFF. The CDR3 DNA is TGTGCCAGCAGCCAAAATTTACTAGCACATGAGCAGTTCTTC.

This rearrangement joins TRBV27 to TRBJ1-1; maybe TRBD1 (6 bases). The CDR3 runs 13 residues. Germline CDR1 reads MNHEY; CDR2 reads SMNVEV (reference sequence). V shed 6 bases and J shed 9 bases, with 17 bases lying between them. The DNA for the CDR3 is TGTGCCAGCAGCAGAGGACGAACAGGGAAAGCTTTCTTT. Its translation is CASSRGRTGKAFF.

The chain employs TRBV30 and TRBJ2-5; the D gene is possibly TRBD1 (6 bases). V lost 4 bases and J 5 bases, leaving 20 bases between the germline ends. CDR1 is GTSNPN, CDR2 SVGIG, per germline (reference sequence). The CDR3 contains 15 residues. CDR3 DNA: TGTGCCTGGAATGAACTGGGGGCAGTTGGGGAGACCCAGTACTTC. Protein sequence: CAWNELGAVGETQYF.

V and J are TRBV19 and TRBJ1-4; 8 bases are a match to TRBD1. V trimming: 1 base; J trimming: 0 bases; junction bases outside the gene matches: 10. The CDR3 is 19 amino acids. CDR1 is LNHDA, CDR2 SQIVND, per germline (reference sequence). The CDR3 is CASSIARAGDRPTNEKLFF. The CDR3 DNA sequence: TGTGCCAGTAGTATAGCCCGAGCCGGGGACAGGCCAACTAATGAAAAACTGTTTTTT.

Written as DNA, the CDR3 is TGTGCCAGTAGTATCGGGTACAGACAGGGTTTCTATGGCTACACCTTC. Protein sequence: CASSIGYRQGFYGYTF. The gene calls are TRBV19 and TRBJ1-2; 7 bases fit TRBD1. Germline values: CDR1 LNHDA, CDR2 SQIVND (reference sequence). The CDR3 runs to 16 residues. V shed 3 bases and J 4 bases; nucleotides not matched to a gene: 11.

The chain combines TRBV6-2 or TRBV6-3 with TRBJ1-5; 8 bases are a match to TRBD1. Trimming cost V 2 bases and J 1 base; bases outside gene matches: 10. The germline CDR1 and CDR2 sequences are MNHEY and SVGEGT. The CDR3 sequence is 18 residues long. The CDR3 nucleotides are TGTGCCAGCAGTTACGACAATCAGGGGGCGAAGAGCAATCAGCCCCAGCATTTT. Translation gives CASSYDNQGAKSNQPQHF.

The CDR3 spells CASSLVGTQGYGYTF. CDR3 nucleotide sequence: TGTGCCAGCAGCTTAGTGGGGACTCAGGGCTATGGCTACACCTTC. The chain uses TRBV7-9 and TRBJ1-2; maybe TRBD1 (5 bases). Per the germline V gene, CDR1 is SEHNR and CDR2 is FQNEAQ (reference sequence). The CDR3 is 15 residues long. V lost 1 base, J lost 4 bases, and 13 bases lay in between.

The V call is TRBV3-1 (or the pseudogene TRBV3-2), the J call TRBJ2-5, with 10 bases matching TRBD2. This CDR3 comprises 15 residues. Trimming at V came to 2 bases and at J to 3 bases, leaving 3 bases not matched to a gene. Germline V lookup: CDR1 LGHDT, CDR2 YNNKEL (reference sequence). CDR3 bases: TGTGCCAGCAGCCAAAGACTAGCGGGTAAAGAGACCCAGTACTTC. This codes for CASSQRLAGKETQYF.

The chain is built from TRBV2 and TRBJ1-5, with unresolved D. The CDR3 is 14 residues long. The V gene's germline CDR1 is SNHLY and CDR2 FYNNEI. V lost 6 bases to trimming and J lost 6 bases, with 15 bases between them. CDR3 loop: CASSLISDTQPQHF. In DNA form, the CDR3 reads TGTGCCAGCAGCCTAATATCTGACACTCAGCCCCAGCATTTT. Variable domain in full (rest from reference TRBV2 and TRBJ1-5): EPEVTQTPSHQVTQMGQEVILRCVPISNHLYFYWYRQILGQKVEFLVSFYNNEISEKSEIFDDQFSVERPDGSNFTLKIRSTKLEDSAMYFCASSLISDTQPQHFGDGTRLSIL.

The V call is TRBV9, the J call TRBJ2-3; the D gene is possibly TRBD2 (6 bases). CDR1 and CDR2 (germline): SGDLS, YYNGEE. CDR3 length: 16 amino acids. Trimming stripped 4 bases from V and 4 bases from J, with 19 bases between. Here the CDR3 reads CASSPQGSGGSDTQYF. CDR3 DNA sequence: TGTGCCAGCAGCCCGCAAGGGTCCGGAGGGTCAGATACGCAGTATTTT.

The chain combines TRBV5-1 with TRBJ1-1; 9 nucleotides align to TRBD1. CDR1 SGHRS and CDR2 YFSETQ come from the germline V gene. There are 15 residues in the CDR3. The junction had 7 bases not matched to a gene; V was cut back by 3 bases and J by 4 bases. For the CDR3, the DNA is TGCGCCAGCAGCTCCTATCAGACAGGGGGCACTGAAGCTTTCTTT. It codes for CASSSYQTGGTEAFF. The whole variable domain, remainder taken from reference TRBV5-1 and TRBJ1-1, is KAGVTQTPRYLIKTRGQQVTLSCSPISGHRSVSWYQQTPGQGLQFLFEYFSETQRNKGNFPGRFSGRQFSNSRSEMNVSTLELGDSALYLCASSSYQTGGTEAFFGQGTRLTVV.

The rearrangement uses TRBV19 and TRBJ2-1, with a weak D call TRBD1 (6 bases). V was pared by 0 bases and J by 6 bases, with 15 bases between. This CDR3 has 16 amino acids. The germline V gene encodes CDR1 LNHDA and CDR2 SQIVND (reference sequence). The CDR3 region is CASSIDTGSLSNEQFF. The CDR3 DNA sequence: TGTGCCAGTAGTATAGATACAGGGAGTCTGAGCAATGAGCAGTTCTTC.

This sequence joins TRBV18 and TRBJ2-5; TRBD2 is a possible D gene (6 bases). The CDR3 runs 15 residues. V was pared by 4 bases and J by 2 bases, with 14 bases between. Germline CDR1 reads KGHSH; CDR2 reads LQKENI. The CDR3: CASSRRDSIQETQYF. CDR3 DNA sequence: TGTGCCAGCTCACGCCGGGACTCAATACAAGAGACCCAGTACTTC. Based on the CDR3 plus reference TRBV18 and TRBJ2-5, the full variable domain is NAGVMQNPRHLVRRRGQEARLRCSPMKGHSHVYWYRQLPEEGLKFMVYLQKENIIDESGMPKERFSAEFPKEGPSILRIQQVVRGDSAAYFCASSRRDSIQETQYFGPGTRLLVL.

The CDR3 sequence is CASSQLAGDYNEQFF. DNA of the CDR3: TGTGCCAGCAGCCAACTAGCGGGGGACTACAATGAGCAGTTCTTC. J is TRBJ2-1 and V is TRBV11-3; TRBD2 matches 11 bases. This CDR3 comprises 15 residues. V lost 5 bases to trimming and J lost 3 bases; unmatched junction nucleotides: 3. Germline-derived CDR1 and CDR2 are SGHNT and YENEEA.